A single sample gave rise to the 13 T cell receptor beta chains below, sequenced in a study of cytomegalovirus exposure and HLA in healthy donors. TCRdb's table, derived via immunoSEQ multiplex PCR, lists solely in-frame clones and lacks some. The sample includes about 110,000 clones, almost 90% of them seen just once. Sample: PBMCs. These receptors all stem from a woman aged 18 to 35 in good health and CMV-seronegative.

The chain links TRBV28 to TRBJ2-7; a possible D gene is TRBD2 (6 bases). CDR3 length: 16 residues. The germline CDR1 and CDR2 sequences are MDHEN and SYDVKM. The ends were cut back, 2 bases at V and 0 bases at J, with 14 bases in the middle. CDR3 sequence reads: CASSLRGYTGSYEQYF. The CDR3, as DNA: TGTGCCAGCAGTTTACGGGGGTATACTGGCTCCTACGAGCAGTACTTC.

The chain joins TRBV7-2 to TRBJ2-1, with a possible D match to TRBD2 (7 bases). V was trimmed by 1 base and J by 7 bases, leaving 17 bases between them. Germline CDR1 reads SGHTA; CDR2 reads FQGNSA. The CDR3 is made up of 16 amino acids. CDR3: CASSLEEGGPRNEQFF. The DNA of the CDR3 is TGTGCCAGCAGCTTAGAGGAGGGGGGGCCTCGGAATGAGCAGTTCTTC. Complete variable domain (other parts from reference TRBV7-2 and TRBJ2-1): GAGVSQSPSNKVTEKGKDVELRCDPISGHTALYWYRQSLGQGLEFLIYFQGNSAPDKSGLPSDRFSAERTGGSVSTLTIQRTQQEDSAVYLCASSLEEGGPRNEQFFGPGTRLTVL.

The chain couples TRBV6-5 to TRBJ1-6; the match to TRBD1 covers 9 bases. Germline CDR1 is MNHEY and CDR2 is SVGAGI. The CDR3 extends over 15 amino acids. J lost 9 bases, V lost 3 bases, and 6 bases had no gene match. The CDR3: CASSYTGGGGSPLHF. CDR3 nucleotides: TGTGCCAGCAGTTATACAGGGGGCGGTGGTTCACCCCTCCACTTT.

The chain joins TRBV4-3 to TRBJ2-1; D possibly corresponds to TRBD2 (7 bases). CDR1 and CDR2 (germline): LGHNA, YSLEER. This CDR3 is built from 16 residues. V lost 0 bases and J 2 bases, leaving 11 bases between the germline ends. CDR3 sequence (DNA): TGCGCCAGCAGCCAAGAAGGGGGGGGTGCCTACAATGAGCAGTTCTTC. Protein product: CASSQEGGGAYNEQFF.

This clone was seen a handful of times. The chain recombines TRBV28 with TRBJ2-1, with D perhaps matching TRBD1 (6 bases). CDR1 MDHEN and CDR2 SYDVKM come from the germline V gene. This CDR3 spans 13 amino acids. The V gene lost 7 bases and the J gene lost 8 bases, with 15 bases spanning the gap. The CDR3, as DNA: TGTGCCAGCAAGGCCCAGGGGTACCATGAGCAGTTCTTC. Translated: CASKAQGYHEQFF. Variable domain in full (rest from reference TRBV28 and TRBJ2-1): DVKVTQSSRYLVKRTGEKVFLECVQDMDHENMFWYRQDPGLGLRLIYFSYDVKMKEKGDIPEGYSVSREKKERFSLILESASTNQTSMYLCASKAQGYHEQFFGPGTRLTVL.

In this sample, this clone turned up a few times. The J gene is TRBJ2-7, the V gene TRBV6-5; TRBD2 aligns across 7 bases. V trimming: 8 bases; J trimming: 5 bases; junction bases outside the gene matches: 12. Germline lookup yields CDR1 MNHEY and CDR2 SVGAGI. This CDR3 has 14 residues. The CDR3 sequence: CASPPGTLADEQYF. The CDR3 coding sequence is TGTGCCAGCCCACCCGGGACCCTAGCGGACGAGCAGTACTTC.

The chain couples TRBV2 to TRBJ2-1; D is perhaps TRBD1 (5 bases). CDR3 length equals 13 residues. Germline V lookup: CDR1 SNHLY, CDR2 FYNNEI. V was pared by 3 bases and J by 3 bases, with 6 bases between. CDR3 DNA sequence: TGTGCCAGCAGTGATGACAGCTACAATGAGCAGTTCTTC. The encoded protein is CASSDDSYNEQFF.

The chain uses TRBV4-2 and TRBJ2-7; 11 bases line up with TRBD2. In germline, CDR1 is LGHNA, CDR2 YNFKEQ. CDR3 size: 16 residues. V shed 3 bases and J 4 bases; nucleotides not matched to a gene: 8. The CDR3 nucleotides are TGTGCCAGCAGCCACACCGCCTCTAGCGGGGGGTACGAGCAGTACTTC. Translation gives CASSHTASSGGYEQYF.

The chain joins TRBV4-3 to TRBJ1-1; D is unresolved. CDR3 size: 17 residues. V dropped 0 bases and J dropped 2 bases, with 16 bases sitting between them. Germline CDR1 reads LGHNA; CDR2 reads YSLEER. CDR3 region: CASSQDSPIRGNTEAFF. Here the CDR3 DNA reads TGCGCCAGCAGCCAAGATAGCCCAATACGAGGAAACACTGAAGCTTTCTTT.

The count of this clone is one. The CDR3 here is CASSFNRNTEAFF. CDR3 DNA sequence: TGTGCCAGCAGTTTCAACAGGAACACTGAAGCTTTCTTT. The chain carries TRBV27 and TRBJ1-1; no clear D. Trimming stripped 3 bases from V and 1 base from J, with 6 bases between. Germline V gene data show CDR1 as MNHEY and CDR2 as SMNVEV (reference sequence). This CDR3 has 13 residues.

The CDR3 sequence is CATSVASGLSYEQYF. Written as DNA, the CDR3 is TGTGCCACCAGCGTTGCTAGCGGACTGTCCTACGAGCAGTACTTC. The V call is TRBV15, the J call TRBJ2-7, with TRBD2 matching 7 bases. This CDR3 has 15 residues. The germline V gene encodes CDR1 LNHNV and CDR2 YYDKDF (reference sequence). J was trimmed by 1 base and V by 5 bases; bases with no gene match: 8.

V gene TRBV7-2 combines with J gene TRBJ2-1; D call uncertain. The V end lost 4 bases, the J end lost 4 bases, and 5 bases lay between the germline ends. Germline CDR1 reads SGHTA; CDR2 reads FQGNSA. There are 12 residues in the CDR3. The DNA for the CDR3 is TGTGCCAGCAGCTCCAATTACAATGAGCAGTTCTTC. It specifies CASSSNYNEQFF.

V gene TRBV29-1 combines with J gene TRBJ2-1; 11 nucleotides match TRBD1. Unmatched junction bases numbered 10, after V lost 7 bases and J lost 8 bases. CDR1 is SQVTM, CDR2 ANQGSEA, per germline. CDR3 length: 14 residues. In DNA, the CDR3 is TGCAGCGCCGACTCGGGACAGGGGGTACATGAGCAGTTCTTC. Protein: CSADSGQGVHEQFF.